This entry lists 28 T cell receptor beta chains sequenced from one sample in a study of T cells in Graves' hyperthyroidism and ophthalmopathy. Researchers took RNA transcripts and amplified the TCR beta CDR3 regions from them. Using the HTBI primer set, a first-round RT-PCR was run on the TCR CDR3. Each CDR3 protein is one row after TCRdb ran MiXCR on the multiplex PCR reads. The sample lists around 350,000 distinct CDR3 sequences, about 15% occurring once. The source material was blood. The receptors come from a woman younger than 45 with Graves' hyperthyroidism that later progressed to Graves' ophthalmopathy.

This clonotype was recorded at least ten times. The V gene is TRBV5-1, the J gene TRBJ1-1; 9 bases map to TRBD1. The CDR3 loop spans 15 amino acids. Germline CDR1 and CDR2: SGHRS and YFSETQ. V lost 4 bases, J lost 5 bases, and 9 bases stayed unmatched. The CDR3: CASSMGQGPVTEAFF. Written as DNA, the CDR3 is TGCGCCAGCAGCATGGGACAGGGTCCGGTTACTGAAGCTTTCTTT.

This chain connects TRBV7-9 to TRBJ2-5; tentatively, D is TRBD1 (6 bases). Germline V lookup: CDR1 SEHNR, CDR2 FQNEAQ (reference sequence). V lost 5 bases and J 1 base, leaving 14 bases between the germline ends. The CDR3 has 15 amino acids. CDR3 DNA: TGTGCCAGCAGCCGAATCGACAGGAGCCAAGAGACCCAGTACTTC. Protein product: CASSRIDRSQETQYF.

The sample holds many counts of this clonotype. The J gene is TRBJ2-7, the V gene TRBV2; the D call may be TRBD1 or TRBD2 (5 bases each). In germline, CDR1 is SNHLY, CDR2 FYNNEI. This CDR3 is 11 amino acids long. V dropped 3 bases and J dropped 6 bases, with 6 bases sitting between them. The CDR3 DNA follows: TGTGCCAGCAGTGAGGGGGTCGAGCAGTACTTC. Encoded protein: CASSEGVEQYF. The whole variable domain, remainder taken from reference TRBV2 and TRBJ2-7, is EPEVTQTPSHQVTQMGQEVILRCVPISNHLYFYWYRQILGQKVEFLVSFYNNEISEKSEIFDDQFSVERPDGSNFTLKIRSTKLEDSAMYFCASSEGVEQYFGPGTRLTVT.

The sample holds many counts of this clonotype. The rearrangement uses TRBV5-1 and TRBJ1-4; 8 nucleotides match TRBD1. CDR1 is SGHRS, CDR2 YFSETQ, per germline. The CDR3 sequence is 14 residues long. The trim removed 1 base at V and 8 bases at J, leaving 4 bases unmatched. CDR3 in DNA: TGCGCCAGCAGCTTGACAGGGGGAGTCGAAAAACTGTTTTTT. This translates into CASSLTGGVEKLFF.

The gene calls are TRBV11-2 and TRBJ1-1; TRBD1 is a possible D gene (5 bases). Germline loops: CDR1 SGHAT, CDR2 FQNNGV. The CDR3 covers 14 residues. The V end lost 5 bases, the J end lost 1 base, and 11 bases lay between the germline ends. The CDR3 DNA reads as TGTGCCAGCAGCGGAGGGGCCCAGAACACTGAAGCTTTCTTT. Protein product: CASSGGAQNTEAFF.

In this sample, this clonotype turned up many times. The CDR3 DNA reads TGTGCCAGCAGCTTATTTTTAGGGGGGGGGCCAGAGACCCAGTACTTC. It codes for CASSLFLGGGPETQYF. The genes are TRBV7-2 and TRBJ2-5; D may be TRBD2 (7 bases). Germline V gene lookup returns CDR1 SGHTA and CDR2 FQGNSA. This CDR3 spans 16 amino acids. Trimming took 2 bases from V and 4 from J, leaving 17 bases between them.

This clonotype was counted many times. This chain uses TRBV11-2 with TRBJ2-7; TRBD2 matches at 11 bases. Germline V gene lookup returns CDR1 SGHAT and CDR2 FQNNGV. The CDR3 is 17 residues long. J lost 3 bases, V lost 4 bases, and 11 bases had no gene match. The CDR3: CASSSRLAGTTNYEQYF. The DNA of the CDR3 is TGTGCCAGCAGCTCGCGACTAGCGGGGACTACTAACTACGAGCAGTACTTC. The whole variable domain, remainder taken from reference TRBV11-2 and TRBJ2-7, is EAGVAQSPRYKIIEKRQSVAFWCNPISGHATLYWYQQILGQGPKLLIQFQNNGVVDDSQLPKDRFSAERLKGVDSTLKIQPAKLEDSAVYLCASSSRLAGTTNYEQYFGPGTRLTVT.

This clonotype came up many times. The chain links TRBV12-3 or TRBV12-4 to TRBJ2-7; TRBD2 is a possible D gene (6 bases). Deletions cut 4 bases from V and 4 bases from J, with 20 bases between. The CDR3 has 16 amino acids. In DNA, the CDR3 is TGTGCCAGCAGTTCGGCTGATGGGGGGTTTTTGTACGAGCAGTACTTC. This sequence encodes CASSSADGGFLYEQYF.

There are many counts of this clonotype. This chain connects TRBV2 to TRBJ2-3, with no clear D. Between the trimmed V and J ends, which lost 6 bases and 6 bases, there was a span of 7 bases. This CDR3 is built from 11 residues. Germline-derived CDR1 and CDR2 are SNHLY and FYNNEI. The CDR3 coding sequence is TGTGCCAGCAGAGTCAAGGATACGCAGTATTTT. Its translation: CASRVKDTQYF.

This clonotype was counted only a few times. This rearrangement joins TRBV6-1 to TRBJ1-5; TRBD1 agrees at 8 bases. In germline, CDR1 is MNHNS, CDR2 SASEGT. V was pared by 4 bases and J by 0 bases, with 5 bases of the junction left unmatched. There are 16 residues in the CDR3. CDR3 sequence reads: CASSGDRPYSNQPQHF. The CDR3 coding sequence is TGTGCCAGCAGTGGGGACAGGCCATATAGCAATCAGCCCCAGCATTTT.

J is TRBJ2-1 and V is TRBV20-1; D not certain. From germline, CDR1 is DFQATT and CDR2 SNEGSKA (reference sequence). Trimming left V 6 bases short and J 4 bases short, with 16 bases between. This CDR3 comprises 14 residues. CDR3 in amino acids: CSASDMSFYNEQFF. The CDR3 DNA reads TGCAGTGCCTCTGACATGTCGTTTTACAATGAGCAGTTCTTC.

This clonotype was counted ten times or more. The chain recombines TRBV28 with TRBJ1-1; D gene unclear. The CDR3 contains 12 residues. Trimming cost V 5 bases and J 1 base, with 5 bases left between them. The germline V gene encodes CDR1 MDHEN and CDR2 SYDVKM. The chain's CDR3 is CASSMTNTEAFF. The CDR3 bases are TGTGCCAGCAGTATGACGAACACTGAAGCTTTCTTT. Variable domain in full (rest from reference TRBV28 and TRBJ1-1): DVKVTQSSRYLVKRTGEKVFLECVQDMDHENMFWYRQDPGLGLRLIYFSYDVKMKEKGDIPEGYSVSREKKERFSLILESASTNQTSMYLCASSMTNTEAFFGQGTRLTVV.

This clonotype was found many times. This chain connects TRBV4-1 to TRBJ2-5; 11 nucleotides line up with TRBD2. The germline V gene encodes CDR1 MGHRA and CDR2 YSYEKL. V was pared by 1 base and J by 5 bases, with 6 bases of the junction left unmatched. This CDR3 is 16 amino acids long. CDR3 sequence (DNA): TGCGCCAGCAGCCAAGGGCTAGCGGGAGGAGGGGAGACCCAGTACTTC. It translates to CASSQGLAGGGETQYF.

This clonotype was observed at least ten times. This chain connects TRBV27 to TRBJ2-7, with 10 bases that match TRBD1. CDR3 size: 16 residues. CDR1 and CDR2 from the germline V gene are MNHEY and SMNVEV (reference sequence). Trimming cost V 2 bases and J 6 bases; bases outside gene matches: 10. The CDR3 DNA follows: TGTGCCAGCAGTTTACCCGCCGGGACAGGGGCTTCCGAGCAGTACTTC. This encodes CASSLPAGTGASEQYF.

This clonotype appeared many times. This chain uses TRBV19 with TRBJ1-6; D is possibly TRBD1 (5 bases). Germline values: CDR1 LNHDA, CDR2 SQIVND (reference sequence). Trimming left V 9 bases short and J 10 bases short, with 22 bases between. This CDR3 is built from 15 residues. The CDR3 bases are TGTGCCAGCCGCCAATTAACAGGACGGGGGTCACCCCTCCACTTT. It encodes CASRQLTGRGSPLHF.

This clonotype was observed a handful of times. This chain links TRBV7-9 with TRBJ1-1; TRBD1 agrees at 7 bases. This CDR3 is 17 amino acids long. The V gene end was trimmed by 5 bases and the J gene end by 3 bases; junction bases not matched to a gene: 15. Germline values: CDR1 SEHNR, CDR2 FQNEAQ (reference sequence). CDR3 coding DNA: TGTGCCAGCAGCCCGGGACAGCCGAGAGGGGGTGACACTGAAGCTTTCTTT. This sequence encodes CASSPGQPRGGDTEAFF.

This chain joins TRBV28 and TRBJ1-6; TRBD1 is a possible D gene (6 bases). This CDR3 spans 16 amino acids. CDR1 is MDHEN and CDR2 is SYDVKM in the germline V gene. Trimming removed 5 bases from V and 11 bases from J, with 22 bases in between. In DNA, the CDR3 is TGTGCCAGCAGTACCATCAAAAATCCCAGGGGCGCACCCCTCCACTTT. As protein: CASSTIKNPRGAPLHF.

This clonotype has more than one count but fewer than ten. This clone may be a read error of a much larger clone one base away. The chain combines TRBV2 with TRBJ1-5; D might be TRBD1 (5 bases). Germline V CDR1 and CDR2: SNHLY, FYNNEI. V was cut by 6 bases and J by 7 bases, with 16 bases left in between. The CDR3 sequence is 14 residues long. CDR3 residues: CASSGAGLYQPQHF. The CDR3, as DNA: TGTGCCAGCAGCGGGGCAGGCCTTTACCAGCCCCAGCATTTT. Full variable domain (outside the CDR3, taken from reference TRBV2 and TRBJ1-5): EPEVTQTPSHQVTQMGQEVILRCVPISNHLYFYWYRQILGQKVEFLVSFYNNEISEKSEIFDDQFSVERPDGSNFTLKIRSTKLEDSAMYFCASSGAGLYQPQHFGDGTRLSIL.

Ten or more counts support this clonotype. The J gene is TRBJ2-2, the V gene TRBV20-1, with a weak D call TRBD2 (5 bases). The CDR3 is made up of 16 amino acids. Trimming took 0 bases from V and 4 from J, leaving 15 bases between them. Germline CDR1 DFQATT, CDR2 SNEGSKA (reference sequence). In DNA form, the CDR3 reads TGCAGTGCTAGAGATTATCGGGGAGAGGGCACCGGGGAGCTGTTTTTT. Protein: CSARDYRGEGTGELFF.

The chain recombines TRBV28 with TRBJ2-3, with TRBD1 as a possible D gene (5 bases). Trimming removed 3 bases from V and 2 bases from J, with 9 bases in between. The CDR3 spans 14 residues. Germline V gene data show CDR1 as MDHEN and CDR2 as SYDVKM. As DNA, the CDR3 is TGTGCCAGCAGTTTCGACAGCTTCACAGATACGCAGTATTTT. Its protein is CASSFDSFTDTQYF.

In its sample, this clonotype was seen many times. V usage is TRBV5-8 and J usage is TRBJ2-1; D is unresolved. The CDR3 has 11 amino acids. V was pared by 4 bases and J by 10 bases, with 9 bases between. Germline CDR1 and CDR2: SGHTS and YDEGEE. CDR3 nucleotides: TGTGCCAGCAGCCTCTATATGGAGCAGTTCTTC. It is translated as CASSLYMEQFF. The variable domain in full, with the rest retrieved from reference TRBV5-8 and TRBJ2-1, is EAGVTQSPTHLIKTRGQQATLRCSPISGHTSVYWYQQALGLGLQFLLWYDEGEERNRGNFPPRFSGRQFPNYSSELNVNALELEDSALYLCASSLYMEQFFGPGTRLTVL.

This clonotype has ten or more counts. The chain joins TRBV3-1 to TRBJ1-3; D is uncertain. The CDR3 runs to 13 residues. Germline V CDR1 and CDR2: LGHDT, YNNKEL (reference sequence). The V end lost 3 bases, the J end lost 4 bases, and 7 bases lay between the germline ends. The CDR3 sequence: CASSQAAGNTIYF. The CDR3 nucleotides read TGTGCCAGCAGCCAGGCAGCAGGAAACACCATATATTTT.

The chain combines TRBV11-2 with TRBJ1-1, with no clear D. The V gene lost 5 bases and the J gene lost 4 bases, with 8 bases spanning the gap. CDR1 is SGHAT, CDR2 FQNNGV, per germline. The CDR3 has 12 residues. CDR3 region: CASSRWVTEAFF. The DNA of the CDR3 is TGTGCCAGCAGCCGTTGGGTCACTGAAGCTTTCTTT.

This clonotype was counted ten times or more. The V gene is TRBV30, the J gene TRBJ1-4, with D unresolved. V was clipped by 5 bases and J by 7 bases, with 11 bases between them. CDR1 and CDR2 (germline): GTSNPN, SVGIG (reference sequence). The CDR3 runs 12 residues. Here the CDR3 DNA reads TGTGCCTGGGCACCCCTCCGTGAAAAACTGTTTTTT. Translated: CAWAPLREKLFF.

Many counts were recorded for this clonotype. The rearrangement joins TRBV5-1 to TRBJ1-1, with D hard to call. This CDR3 has 13 residues. V lost 5 bases and J lost 0, with 8 bases in between. Germline V lookup: CDR1 SGHRS, CDR2 YFSETQ. The DNA of the CDR3 is TGCGCCAGCAGATCGGGGATGAACACTGAAGCTTTCTTT. The encoded protein is CASRSGMNTEAFF.

The sample holds a few counts of this clonotype. The chain combines TRBV13 with TRBJ2-3; tentatively, D is TRBD1 (6 bases). V was trimmed by 4 bases and J by 4 bases, leaving 18 bases between them. CDR1 and CDR2 (germline): PRHDT, FYEKMQ (reference sequence). The CDR3 runs 16 residues. The CDR3 loop is CASSWGQDSPPDTQYF. CDR3 coding DNA: TGTGCCAGCAGCTGGGGGCAGGACTCACCCCCAGATACGCAGTATTTT. Together with reference TRBV13 and TRBJ2-3, the CDR3 gives the full variable domain: AAGVIQSPRHLIKEKRETATLKCYPIPRHDTVYWYQQGPGQDPQFLISFYEKMQSDKGSIPDRFSAQQFSDYHSELNMSSLELGDSALYFCASSWGQDSPPDTQYFGPGTRLTVL.

This clonotype appeared a few times. The rearrangement links TRBV28 to TRBJ1-1, with 8 bases matching TRBD1. The germline gives CDR1 MDHEN, CDR2 SYDVKM. The CDR3 is 15 residues long. Trimming took 5 bases from V and 4 from J; bases not matched to a gene: 9. Here the CDR3 DNA reads TGTGCCAGCAGTACCCGGACAGGGTTTGGCACTGAAGCTTTCTTT. Translation: CASSTRTGFGTEAFF.

This clonotype was counted at least ten times. This sequence joins TRBV19 and TRBJ1-6; possible D gene TRBD1, 6 bases. The CDR3 sequence is 13 residues long. Looked up from germline, CDR1 is LNHDA and CDR2 is SQIVND (reference sequence). Trimming cost V 8 bases and J 6 bases, with 11 bases left between them. CDR3 loop: CASWDKPNSPLHF. The CDR3 DNA reads TGTGCCAGTTGGGACAAGCCTAATTCACCCCTCCACTTT.